This T cell receptor (beta chain) was captured in a study of blood T cell repertoires in COVID-19. In the study overall: Researchers got acute and convalescent COVID-19 samples from the United States, Italy and Spain. PBMCs, B-cell-depleted T cells, or T cells were the source of the cDNA or gDNA that made up the material.

In the original workflow: The assay estimated nucleated cells by amplifying reference gene primers. The data were produced by immunoSEQ multiplex PCR, yet TCRdb's version contains in-frame clones alone and is incomplete. Clone size and V and J calls were adopted from that table, with D and trimming inferred from the DNA. The sample comprises tens of thousands of clones, about nine tenths of which are singletons, and approximately 15% rests with the top ten. The CDR3 length is 15 residues. The junction had 7 bases not matched to a gene; V was cut back by 1 base and J by 7 bases. Germline values: CDR1 SGHVS, CDR2 FNYEAQ.

The sequence came from a man older than 75 with acute or convalescent COVID-19. Sequencing was carried out using peripheral blood. The chain uses TRBV7-6 and TRBJ1-5; 7 nucleotides agree with TRBD1. Written as DNA, the CDR3 is TGTGCCAGCAGCTTAGGTCAGGGGGGAGGCCAGCCCCAGCATTTT. This gives the protein CASSLGQGGGQPQHF.